This T cell receptor beta chain emerged from a study of blood T cell repertoires in COVID-19. The CDR3 totals 16 residues. Trimming shortened V by 1 base and J by 1 base, and 11 bases separated the two germline ends. Germline CDR1 and CDR2: SNHLY and FYNNEI. In terms of age and location, participants ranged from about 18 to 90 years and lived in about 25 US areas. As processed by the authors: Estimation of nucleated cell counts relied on the amplification of reference gene primers. TCRdb keeps only in-frame clones here, not all; method: immunoSEQ multiplex PCR. V, J and clone size are those of that table, while D and trimming were read from the DNA. The sample holds 250,000 to 300,000 clones; approximately 90% are singletons and the top ten take roughly 2%.

This clonotype was sampled from a woman aged 55-69 years in a cohort exposed to, infected with or recovered from COVID-19 (not recorded which). The V and J genes are TRBV2 and TRBJ1-5; a weak D match, TRBD1 (5 bases). The sample consisted of PBMCs or T cells enriched from blood (not recorded which). The CDR3: CASSEDGRGSNQPQHF. The CDR3 DNA reads TGTGCCAGCAGTGAAGATGGGCGGGGGAGCAATCAGCCCCAGCATTTT.